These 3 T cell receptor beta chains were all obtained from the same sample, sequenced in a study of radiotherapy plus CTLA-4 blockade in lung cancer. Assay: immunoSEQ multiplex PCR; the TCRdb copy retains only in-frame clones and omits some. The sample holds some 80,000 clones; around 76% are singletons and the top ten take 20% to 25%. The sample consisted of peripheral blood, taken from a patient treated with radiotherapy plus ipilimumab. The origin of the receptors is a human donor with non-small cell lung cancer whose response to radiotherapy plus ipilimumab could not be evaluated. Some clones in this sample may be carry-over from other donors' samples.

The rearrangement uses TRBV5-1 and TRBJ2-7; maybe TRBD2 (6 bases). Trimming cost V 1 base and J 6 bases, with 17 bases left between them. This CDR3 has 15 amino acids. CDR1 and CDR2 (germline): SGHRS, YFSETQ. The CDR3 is CASSLTGGWGSEQYF. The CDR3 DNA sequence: TGCGCCAGCAGCTTGACTGGAGGGTGGGGATCCGAGCAGTACTTC. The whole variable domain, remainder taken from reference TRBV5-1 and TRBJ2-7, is KAGVTQTPRYLIKTRGQQVTLSCSPISGHRSVSWYQQTPGQGLQFLFEYFSETQRNKGNFPGRFSGRQFSNSRSEMNVSTLELGDSALYLCASSLTGGWGSEQYFGPGTRLTVT.

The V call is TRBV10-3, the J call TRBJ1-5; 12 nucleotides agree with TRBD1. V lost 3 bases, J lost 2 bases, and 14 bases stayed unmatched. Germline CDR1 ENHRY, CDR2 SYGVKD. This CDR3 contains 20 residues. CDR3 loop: CAISDSWWDRGREGNQPQHF. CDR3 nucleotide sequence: TGTGCCATCAGTGATTCGTGGTGGGACAGGGGGCGAGAGGGCAATCAGCCCCAGCATTTT.

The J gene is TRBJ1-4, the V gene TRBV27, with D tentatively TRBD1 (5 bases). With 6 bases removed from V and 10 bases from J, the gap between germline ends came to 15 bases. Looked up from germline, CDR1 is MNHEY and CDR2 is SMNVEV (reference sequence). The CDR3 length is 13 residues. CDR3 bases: TGTGCCAGCAGGGGAGGGGCTTTAGGAAAACTGTTTTTT. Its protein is CASRGGALGKLFF.